In this sample, the clone carrying this T cell receptor (beta chain) turned up a few times. What it recognizes is unknown. These data originate in a study of cytomegalovirus exposure and HLA in healthy donors. Regarding the study as a whole: Association of around 17,000 TCR beta sequences with HLA alleles was found at 0.05 false discovery rate in a later analysis. As was reported, the classifier diagnosed cytomegalovirus status with high specificity and sensitivity. According to an earlier analysis, most TCR beta V segments yielded productive rearrangements about 87% or about 30% of the time. A later analysis linked a missense DCLRE1C variant to TCR beta V- and J-gene trimming.

Germline CDR1 MNHNS, CDR2 SASEGT. The CDR3 extends over 13 amino acids. Trimming removed 6 bases from V and 2 bases from J, with 10 bases in between. In the PCR, 60 Vbeta and 13 Jbeta primers were used. The method was immunoSEQ multiplex PCR; TCRdb's version includes in-frame clones alone and lacks a portion of them. The sample lists about 100,000 clones; around 74% were seen once. The chain links TRBV6-1 to TRBJ1-1, with TRBD1 as a possible D gene (5 bases). This sequence was found in a man aged 35-49 years in good health and CMV-seropositive. Sequenced: PBMCs. CDR3 sequence reads: CASRRQTNTEAFF. Here the CDR3 DNA reads TGTGCCAGCAGGAGACAGACAAACACTGAAGCTTTCTTT.